This T cell receptor beta chain was recorded in a study of cytomegalovirus exposure and HLA in healthy donors. Study-level points and caveats: Later analysis identified several of the most significant clusters that appeared linked to common viral pathogens. Among the sequence variants, a highly shared cluster was likely an artifact of sequencing. Within an earlier analysis, most TCR beta V segments proved productive either about 90% or about 30% of the time. Later analysis showed most CMV-associated TCR beta chains appearing HLA-restricted.

Germline CDR1 and CDR2: LNHDA and SQIVND (reference sequence). CDR3 size: 14 residues. V was cut by 4 bases and J by 5 bases, with 12 bases left in between. In this sample, this clone turned up once. Its specificity is unknown. The PCR used 60 Vbeta and 13 Jbeta primers. Profiled with immunoSEQ multiplex PCR; TCRdb holds only in-frame clones, not every one. The sample yields 200,000 or so clones, 81% seen once. The V call is TRBV19, the J call TRBJ2-1; D unresolved. The receptor was derived from a woman between 18 and 29 years old in good health and CMV-seropositive. Sample: PBMCs. CDR3: CASSTTYTNNEQFF. In DNA form, the CDR3 reads TGTGCCAGTAGTACCACATACACCAACAATGAGCAGTTCTTC.